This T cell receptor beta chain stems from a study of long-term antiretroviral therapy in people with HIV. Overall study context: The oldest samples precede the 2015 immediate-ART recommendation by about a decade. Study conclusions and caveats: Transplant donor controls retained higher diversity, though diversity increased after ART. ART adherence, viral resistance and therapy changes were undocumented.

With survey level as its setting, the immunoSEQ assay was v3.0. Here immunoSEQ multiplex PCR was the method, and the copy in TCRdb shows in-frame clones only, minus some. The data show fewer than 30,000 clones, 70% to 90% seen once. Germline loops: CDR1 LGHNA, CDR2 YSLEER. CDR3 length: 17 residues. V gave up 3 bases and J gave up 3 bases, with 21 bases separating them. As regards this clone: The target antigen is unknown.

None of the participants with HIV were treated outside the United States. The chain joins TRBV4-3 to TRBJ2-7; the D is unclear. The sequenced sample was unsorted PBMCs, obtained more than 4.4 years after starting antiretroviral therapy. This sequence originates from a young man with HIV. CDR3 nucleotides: TGCGCCAGCAGCCACGAACCCCGGGCCAGCCTTTACTACGAGCAGTACTTC. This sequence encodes CASSHEPRASLYYEQYF.